This TCR beta chain was identified in a study of T-cell reconstitution after alpha-beta-depleted transplantation in children. In this sample, this clonotype turned up a few times. Researchers prepared the TCRbeta library using unique molecular identifiers, the study reports. A single record per CDR3 protein comes from TCRdb applying MiXCR to the PCR reads. The table has 440,000 or so distinct CDR3 sequences, about a tenth seen once. This specimen was PBMCs from the stem cell graft donor, taken from the stem cell graft. This clonotype originated in a human donor who donated a stem cell graft to a child with acute myeloid leukemia.

The CDR3 loop is CASSGGLYNSPLHF. Here the CDR3 DNA reads TGTGCCAGCAGTGGGGGCCTTTATAATTCACCCCTCCACTTT. The chain combines TRBV25-1 with TRBJ1-6; a weak D match, TRBD1 (5 bases). V lost 4 bases, J lost 4 bases, and 8 bases lay in between. CDR1 and CDR2 from the germline V gene are MGHDK and SYGVNS. This CDR3 is built from 14 residues.